This T cell receptor (beta chain) was captured in a study of radiotherapy plus CTLA-4 blockade in lung cancer. Across the study: Objective responses were seen in about a sixth of patients, disease control in less than 40%. Whole-study results and caveats: TCR clones originating in tumors grew in number in blood after radiotherapy plus ipilimumab. Early blood T cell clone dynamics reportedly forecast response best, with interferon-beta.

It was focal radiation plus CTLA-4 blockade with ipilimumab that patients with chemo-refractory metastatic non-small-cell lung cancer received. Clones were read by immunoSEQ multiplex PCR, and TCRdb kept only the in-frame ones, dropping some. The sample yields roughly 66,000 clones, approximately 82% seen once. A word on this clone: Its target is unknown.

This CDR3 region has 13 residues. Trimming cost V 2 bases and J 7 bases; bases outside gene matches: 5. Germline lookup yields CDR1 MNHEY and CDR2 SMNVEV (reference sequence). This sequence was found in a human donor with non-small cell lung cancer who had a partial response to radiotherapy plus ipilimumab. V and J are TRBV27 and TRBJ2-7; 7 bases are a match to TRBD2. This sample comprised peripheral blood, obtained from a patient treated with radiotherapy plus ipilimumab. The CDR3, as DNA: TGTGCCAGCAGTTTACGGGGACTACCAGAGCAGTACTTC. Translated, it gives CASSLRGLPEQYF.